This T cell receptor beta chain was sequenced during a study of blood T cell repertoires in COVID-19 (dated by TCRdb to 2020 to 2022). About the study as a whole: Collaborator samples came from the United States, Italy and Spain and covered acute and convalescent phases of COVID-19. A freely available public database, intended as a resource for researchers studying the immune response to SARS-CoV-2, is where the repertoires were released. Samples were obtained from the ongoing ImmuneRACE study (first 160 participants) and from about 1,300 subjects provided by 6 global collaborators. Subjects who had been exposed to COVID-19, were actively infected with it, or had recovered from it provided the deeply sampled blood TCRbeta repertoires that made up the dataset. Where available, HLA class I and class II types were obtained from metadata supplied by the sample provider rather than from assay-based typing. The prospective study material was composed of cDNA or gDNA derived from T cells, B-cell-depleted T cells, or PBMCs. Nearly every sample came with metadata listing a de-identified subject ID, COVID-19 status, age in years and sex. The paper as a whole reports these results and caveats: The amount of clinical and demographic metadata varied by source and participant and was provided uncurated.

Trimming takes 1 base from V and 2 bases from J, and the germline ends sit 15 bases apart. From its cysteine to its phenylalanine, the CDR3 spans 16 amino acids. Solely the CDR3 DNA is kept, with 48 bases framed from the first base. Taken from the germline V gene, the CDR1 and CDR2 loops are MNHEY and SVGEGT. TCRbeta CDR3 regions were amplified from genomic DNA by means of the immunoSEQ Assay, a bias-controlled multiplex PCR. As for the original processing: The number of nucleated cells in each sample was estimated by amplification of reference gene primers within the assay. To quantify the absolute abundance of each unique TCRbeta CDR3 rearrangement, sequence reads were collapsed and filtered. Productive Simpson clonality was computed per sample as the square root of Simpson's diversity index over productive rearrangements. The table comes from immuneACCESS by way of TCRdb, which keeps in-frame sequences with V and J called. Part of the clones is missing from these tables; in studies checked, under half for an unresolved V gene and the rest for unknown reasons. The V and J calls and clone size are taken from that table; D and trimming were inferred from the DNA. The sample includes 150,000 to 200,000 clones, with roughly 81% observed a single time. In total, the top ten clones hold less than 15% of the sample.

In Seattle, one collaborating source enrolled patients while the infection was active and tracked those patients longitudinally over the course of disease. Each collaborating institution followed its own protocols to collect whole blood in K2EDTA tubes. Collaborator samples were shipped for TCRbeta analysis as frozen whole blood, isolated PBMCs, or DNA extracted from either sample type. Turning to this clone: Its antigen remains undetermined. Base qualities were left out, and no much larger clone turns up one base away.

The receptor comes from an elderly woman with COVID-19, enrolled during active disease. The sequenced material came from peripheral blood. This sequence uses TRBV6-2 or TRBV6-3 and TRBJ2-7; the D segment could be TRBD1, given 5 matching bases. The CDR3 region: CASSYYPDKVTYEQYF. The DNA sequence reads TGTGCCAGCAGTTACTATCCGGACAAGGTCACCTACGAGCAGTACTTC.